The rows below give T cell receptor beta chains drawn from one sample of a study of early stage breast cancer tumors. Sequencing was performed with immunoSEQ multiplex PCR; in TCRdb, only in-frame clones are kept and a portion is missing. The sample has some 25,000 clones, 65% to 70% seen once; the top ten hold less than 10%. What was sequenced was breast tumor tissue. The receptors were gathered from a person in their sixties with breast cancer. Each CDR3 is given with its conserved first and last residue. The D gene is left open where the match is weak. Expanded clones are given a class, and other clones once, few, many or no size at all.

CDR3,DNA,D,V,size,J
CASSFLPTGESNQPQHF,TGTGCCAGCAGTTTCCTTCCGACAGGTGAAAGCAATCAGCCCCAGCATTTT,NA,TRBV27,NA,TRBJ1-5
CAWSTPTGGRPGKLFF,TGTGCCTGGAGTACACCCACAGGTGGGCGTCCGGGAAAACTGTTTTTT,NA,TRBV30,once,TRBJ1-4
CASSLSGSIHEQFF,TGTGCCAGCAGCTTAAGCGGGAGTATTCATGAGCAGTTCTTC,TRBD2,TRBV5-4,medium-sized,TRBJ2-1
CASSNTGTGVYGELFF,TGTGCCAGCAGCAACACCGGGACAGGGGTATACGGGGAGCTGTTTTTT,TRBD1,TRBV14,few,TRBJ2-2
CSVNTGKWTDTQYF,TGCAGCGTTAACACAGGGAAGTGGACAGATACGCAGTATTTT,NA,TRBV29-1,once,TRBJ2-3
CASSIGTTPVGDTQYF,TGTGCCAGTAGTATTGGCACTACACCGGTCGGAGATACGCAGTATTTT,NA,TRBV19,few,TRBJ2-3
CASSAKAGLGGDNEQFF,TGTGCCAGCAGTGCTAAAGCGGGACTAGGAGGAGACAATGAGCAGTTCTTC,TRBD2,TRBV2,NA,TRBJ2-1
CASLTGNTIYF,TGTGCCAGCCTTACTGGAAACACCATATATTTT,NA,TRBV6-5,NA,TRBJ1-3
CAISDGVTSGYEQYF,TGTGCCATCAGTGATGGTGTGACTAGCGGCTACGAGCAGTACTTC,TRBD2,TRBV10-3,once,TRBJ2-7
CASSIQGQETQYF,TGTGCCAGCAGCATACAGGGGCAAGAGACCCAGTACTTC,NA,TRBV21-1,NA,TRBJ2-5
CASSLDSQGAYEQYF,TGTGCCAGCAGCTTGGACAGCCAAGGGGCCTACGAGCAGTACTTC,NA,TRBV5-4,NA,TRBJ2-7
CASGGTGAARETQYF,TGTGCCAGCGGCGGAACAGGGGCTGCTAGGGAGACCCAGTACTTC,TRBD1,TRBV2,NA,TRBJ2-5
CASSEIPSGGHTEAFF,TGTGCCAGCAGCGAAATCCCCTCGGGGGGGCACACTGAAGCTTTCTTT,NA,TRBV7-9,NA,TRBJ1-1
CASTASSGNTIYF,TGTGCCAGCACCGCGAGCTCTGGAAACACCATATATTTT,NA,TRBV6-5,medium-sized,TRBJ1-3
CASSLGLASYNEQFF,TGCGCCAGCAGCTTAGGACTAGCGTCCTACAATGAGCAGTTCTTC,TRBD2,TRBV5-1,few,TRBJ2-1
CASSETWTGTNTEAFF,TGTGCCAGCAGTGAAACATGGACAGGGACGAACACTGAAGCTTTCTTT,TRBD1,TRBV6-1,NA,TRBJ1-1
CASSSRGGTGNEQYF,TGTGCCAGCAGCTCCCGGGGGGGTACGGGAAACGAGCAGTACTTC,TRBD2,TRBV11-2,once,TRBJ2-7
CAWRESGNSPLHF,TGTGCCTGGAGGGAATCGGGTAATTCACCCCTCCACTTT,NA,TRBV30,NA,TRBJ1-6
CASSISSGRAGELFF,TGTGCCAGTAGTATATCTAGCGGCCGCGCCGGGGAGCTGTTTTTT,TRBD2,TRBV19,NA,TRBJ2-2
CASSPWTVQETQYF,TGTGCCAGCAGCCCGTGGACAGTCCAAGAGACCCAGTACTTC,NA,TRBV5-5,NA,TRBJ2-5
CASQLGTGDGAFF,TGTGCCAGCCAGCTTGGCACAGGGGACGGAGCTTTCTTT,TRBD1,TRBV5-6,NA,TRBJ1-1
CASSKAPDRAEQYF,TGTGCCAGCAGCAAAGCCCCGGACAGGGCCGAGCAGTACTTC,TRBD1,TRBV6-6,medium-sized,TRBJ2-7
CASSSGQDYGYTF,TGTGCCAGCAGTTCCGGACAGGACTATGGCTACACCTTC,TRBD1,TRBV5-6,NA,TRBJ1-2
CASTPSRQGQGYTF,TGTGCCAGCACCCCCTCCCGACAGGGTCAAGGCTACACCTTC,TRBD1,TRBV7-2,NA,TRBJ1-2
CASSLGAGGPAEQYF,TGCGCCAGCAGCTTGGGGGCGGGGGGGCCCGCCGAGCAGTACTTC,TRBD2,TRBV5-1,NA,TRBJ2-7
CASSFSSYEQYF,TGTGCCAGCAGCTTTAGCTCCTACGAGCAGTACTTC,NA,TRBV7-9,NA,TRBJ2-7
CACVRREFLYEQYF,TGTGCCTGTGTGCGGCGGGAGTTTCTTTACGAGCAGTACTTC,TRBD2,TRBV30,NA,TRBJ2-7
CASSLGDRGSDTQYF,TGTGCCAGCAGCTTAGGGGACAGGGGGTCAGATACGCAGTATTTT,TRBD1,TRBV7-3,few,TRBJ2-3